These 10 T cell receptor beta chains were sequenced from one sample in a study of early T cells in non-severe SARS-CoV-2 infection. TCRdb processed the 5' RACE reads anew with MiXCR; each CDR3 protein has one entry. The top ten hold 4% to 5.5% of the sample, which has tens of thousands of distinct CDR3 sequences, roughly 4.2% seen once. Sequences were obtained from whole blood. The source of these receptors is an adult who was a healthcare worker with PCR-confirmed SARS-CoV-2 infection or an uninfected control (not recorded which).

In this sample, this clonotype turned up many times. The J gene is TRBJ2-4, the V gene TRBV29-1, with TRBD1 as a possible D gene (7 bases). The germline gives CDR1 SQVTM, CDR2 ANQGSEA. This CDR3 is built from 15 residues. Trimming took off 3 bases at V and 4 bases at J, with 16 bases between the two ends. For the CDR3, the DNA is TGCAGCGTTGATTTGGGCGGGACAGTGAAAAACATTCAGTACTTC. This codes for CSVDLGGTVKNIQYF.

This clonotype is medium-sized by share. The chain recombines TRBV20-1 with TRBJ2-7, with D unresolved. Trimming removed 1 base from V and 4 bases from J, with 11 bases in between. CDR1 and CDR2 (germline): DFQATT, SNEGSKA (reference sequence). The CDR3 runs to 13 residues. This CDR3 is CSARGQIEYEQYF. Here the CDR3 DNA reads TGCAGTGCTAGAGGCCAGATCGAATACGAGCAGTACTTC.

This clonotype has at least ten counts. V is TRBV11-2 and J is TRBJ2-7; the D gene is possibly TRBD2 (5 bases). Germline V CDR1 and CDR2: SGHAT, FQNNGV. Trimming took 5 bases from V and 4 from J, leaving 27 bases between them. The CDR3 is 18 residues long. The DNA of the CDR3 is TGTGCCAGCAGCATTAATTTCGGGTGGAAGAGGGAAGCGTACGAGCAGTACTTC. Translated: CASSINFGWKREAYEQYF.

Turning to this clonotype: One base away lies a much larger clone, so this may be a sequencing read error. This chain connects TRBV4-1 to TRBJ2-1; weak D call: TRBD2 (5 bases). The CDR3 is made up of 15 amino acids. Germline assignment: CDR1 MGHRA and CDR2 YSYEKL. This CDR3 reads CASNQPSGSYNEQFF. CDR3 DNA sequence: TGCGCCAGCAACCAACCCAGCGGCTCCTACAATGAGCAGTTCTTC.

This clonotype was counted only a few times. The chain has TRBV12-3 or TRBV12-4 and TRBJ1-1; D is uncertain. CDR3 size: 12 residues. Trimming pared 5 bases from V and 5 bases from J, leaving 9 bases between. The CDR3 coding sequence is TGTGCCAGCAGTAGAGGGCAGACTGAAGCTTTCTTT. It encodes CASSRGQTEAFF.

In its sample, this clonotype was seen a few times. The V and J genes are TRBV7-7 and TRBJ2-1; TRBD2 is a possible D gene (5 bases). Trimming shortened V by 4 bases and J by 7 bases, and 14 bases separated the two germline ends. Germline V gene sequence: CDR1 SSHAT, CDR2 FNYEAQ (reference sequence). There are 14 residues in the CDR3. The CDR3 region is CASSSDPGGNEQFF. As DNA, the CDR3 is TGTGCCAGCAGCTCGGACCCGGGCGGGAATGAGCAGTTCTTC. Drawing the rest from reference TRBV7-7 and TRBJ2-1, the complete variable domain is GAGVSQSPRYKVTKRGQDVTLRCDPISSHATLYWYQQALGQGPEFLTYFNYEAQPDKSGLPSDRFSAERPEGSISTLTIQRTEQRDSAMYRCASSSDPGGNEQFFGPGTRLTVL.

Ten or more counts support this clonotype. V and J are TRBV21-1 and TRBJ2-1; the DNA was not compared with TRBD1, the D call given in the table. TRBV21-1 has pseudogene status. The CDR3 extends over 16 amino acids. In DNA form, the CDR3 reads TGTGCCAGCAGCAAAGCCCGACAGGTGCTCTACAATGAGCAGTTCTTC. This translates into CASSKARQVLYNEQFF.

In this sample, this clonotype turned up many times. This chain uses TRBV10-2 with TRBJ2-3; D perhaps matches TRBD2 (6 bases). Trimming pared 6 bases from V and 1 base from J, leaving 11 bases between. The CDR3 sequence is 14 residues long. Germline V gene data show CDR1 as WSHSY and CDR2 as SAAADI. The CDR3 is CASRTTGGTDTQYF. In DNA, the CDR3 is TGCGCCAGCAGGACTACGGGGGGCACAGATACGCAGTATTTT.

This clonotype was found a few times. The chain is built from TRBV12-3 or TRBV12-4 and TRBJ2-7; the match to TRBD1 covers 7 bases. CDR3 size: 12 residues. V was pared by 7 bases and J by 6 bases, with 6 bases of the junction left unmatched. This chain's CDR3 is CASTLDRVEQYF. CDR3 sequence (DNA): TGTGCCAGCACCCTCGACAGGGTCGAGCAGTACTTC.

This clonotype was counted at least ten times. The chain combines TRBV6-6 with TRBJ1-2; TRBD1 aligns across 7 bases. The V segment lost 6 bases and the J segment 2 bases; nucleotides outside the gene matches: 6. CDR3 size: 14 residues. Germline assignment: CDR1 MNHNY and CDR2 SVGAGI (reference sequence). The CDR3 reads CASSPGTANYGYTF. In nucleotides, the CDR3 is TGTGCCAGCAGCCCCGGGACAGCGAACTATGGCTACACCTTC.